These 9 T cell receptor beta chains were sequenced from one sample in a study of vaccination effects on CD4 cells after COVID-19. The ViraFEST assay expanded antigen-specific CD4+ T cells with viral peptide pools before sequencing. The culture ran for approximately 9 days before CD4+ T cells were isolated. This individual contracted SARS-CoV-2 between March and December 2020, as verified by PCR. Repertoires were generated with immunoSEQ multiplex PCR, while TCRdb's copy carries only in-frame clones and drops some. Among roughly 35,000 clones listed, 55% to 75% were seen once. Antigens of these TCRs are unknown. Sequenced material: CD4+ T cells from PBMCs cultured with HCoV-NL63 spike peptides, taken before COVID-19 vaccination. These receptors all come from a human donor who had a prior SARS-CoV-2 infection.

The V call is TRBV19, the J call TRBJ2-5; D remains ambiguous. Germline V gene sequence: CDR1 LNHDA, CDR2 SQIVND (reference sequence). The length of the CDR3 is 13 residues. Trimming took 4 bases from V and 5 from J, leaving 11 bases between them. In DNA, the CDR3 is TGTGCCAGTAGTAGAACAGTGATTGAGACCCAGTACTTC. It codes for CASSRTVIETQYF.

This chain joins TRBV5-1 and TRBJ1-6, with TRBD1 as a possible D gene (6 bases). Per germline, CDR1 SGHRS and CDR2 YFSETQ. V lost 0 bases and J 0 bases, leaving 13 bases between the germline ends. The CDR3 loop spans 18 amino acids. In DNA, the CDR3 is TGCGCCAGCAGCTTGGATTTACAGGGACGCTCCTATAATTCACCCCTCCACTTT. Its protein product is CASSLDLQGRSYNSPLHF.

This rearrangement joins TRBV29-1 to TRBJ2-1; no reliable D call. This CDR3 is built from 13 residues. V was trimmed by 5 bases and J by 0 bases, leaving 8 bases between them. Germline lookup yields CDR1 SQVTM and CDR2 ANQGSEA. CDR3 DNA sequence: TGCAGCGTTCAAACCTTCTCCTACAATGAGCAGTTCTTC. This codes for CSVQTFSYNEQFF.

The chain combines TRBV5-1 with TRBJ2-7; D may be TRBD1 (5 bases). V dropped 4 bases and J dropped 2 bases, with 13 bases sitting between them. Germline V gene data show CDR1 as SGHRS and CDR2 as YFSETQ. The CDR3 consists of 14 residues. CDR3 protein: CASSPPDRPYEQYF. Written as DNA, the CDR3 is TGCGCCAGCAGCCCGCCTGACAGACCCTACGAGCAGTACTTC.

This clone was counted only a few times. The rearrangement links TRBV2 to TRBJ1-2; D is uncertain. Germline CDR1 is SNHLY and CDR2 is FYNNEI. This CDR3 spans 14 amino acids. V shed 1 base and J shed 4 bases, with 10 bases lying between them. Here the CDR3 reads CASSEESVFYGYTF. The CDR3 DNA sequence: TGTGCCAGCAGTGAAGAGTCAGTTTTCTATGGCTACACCTTC. Looking up the rest from reference TRBV2 and TRBJ1-2 gives the full variable domain: EPEVTQTPSHQVTQMGQEVILRCVPISNHLYFYWYRQILGQKVEFLVSFYNNEISEKSEIFDDQFSVERPDGSNFTLKIRSTKLEDSAMYFCASSEESVFYGYTFGSGTRLTVV.

V gene TRBV3-1 (or the pseudogene TRBV3-2) combines with J gene TRBJ1-5, with D possibly TRBD1 on 6 matching bases. The CDR3 contains 14 residues. Trimming shortened V by 4 bases and J by 3 bases, and 10 bases separated the two germline ends. CDR1 and CDR2 from the germline V gene are LGHDT and YNNKEL (reference sequence). The CDR3 coding sequence is TGTGCCAGCAGCCGCGGGGGCAACAATCAGCCCCAGCATTTT. Translated: CASSRGGNNQPQHF.

This clone has only a few counts. This chain links TRBV6-6 with TRBJ1-6; D remains unclear. V dropped 2 bases and J dropped 7 bases, with 9 bases sitting between them. Germline V CDR1 and CDR2: MNHNY, SVGAGI (reference sequence). The CDR3 covers 14 residues. The CDR3 coding sequence is TGTGCCAGCAGTTACGTGGGCAAGAATTCACCCCTCCACTTT. It translates to CASSYVGKNSPLHF.

This chain links TRBV10-3 with TRBJ2-3; D gene ambiguous. CDR1 and CDR2 (germline): ENHRY, SYGVKD. The CDR3 contains 16 residues. V shed 2 bases and J shed 8 bases, with 20 bases lying between them. The CDR3 nucleotides read TGTGCCATCAGTGAGGCTACCGTAGTTCTGCATGGTACGCAGTATTTT. Its protein product is CAISEATVVLHGTQYF.

This clone has just a few counts. This sequence joins TRBV5-1 and TRBJ2-5; D remains ambiguous. The germline gives CDR1 SGHRS, CDR2 YFSETQ. Between the trimmed V and J ends, which lost 4 bases and 1 base, there was a span of 8 bases. This CDR3 contains 13 residues. CDR3 protein: CASSPGSQETQYF. The DNA of the CDR3 is TGCGCCAGCAGCCCAGGTTCCCAAGAGACCCAGTACTTC.